One and the same sample provided the 25 T cell receptor beta chains below, sequenced in a study of blood T cell repertoires in COVID-19 (dated by TCRdb to about 2020). The library was made by the immunoSEQ multiplex PCR assay. TCRdb took this table from immuneACCESS and kept in-frame rearrangements with V and J called. Such tables lack part of the clones; where checked against another copy, unresolved V genes explain under half of the gap, and the rest is unexplained. This sample gives tens of thousands of clones in total; around 80% of them show up just once. The ten largest clonotypes hold more than 4.5% of the sample. Sequencing used peripheral blood. Every receptor here comes from a human donor in a cohort sampled during active or convalescent COVID-19.

The chain uses TRBV5-1 and TRBJ2-7, with 10 bases fitting TRBD2. Germline CDR1 reads SGHRS; CDR2 reads YFSETQ. With V trimmed by 8 bases and J by 10 bases, 12 bases remained unmatched. This CDR3 comprises 13 residues. The CDR3: CARETDSGGTQYF. The CDR3 region has the DNA TGCGCCAGAGAAACAGATAGCGGGGGGACTCAGTACTTC.

The rearrangement links TRBV5-1 to TRBJ2-7, with D hard to call. CDR3 length: 12 amino acids. V shed 3 bases and J shed 5 bases, with 9 bases lying between them. Germline values: CDR1 SGHRS, CDR2 YFSETQ. CDR3 sequence (DNA): TGCGCCAGCAGCTCCCAATTCCACGAGCAGTACTTC. Its translation: CASSSQFHEQYF.

The rearrangement joins TRBV3-1 (or the pseudogene TRBV3-2) to TRBJ1-5; 8 nucleotides line up with TRBD1. The CDR3 runs to 15 residues. Germline assignment: CDR1 LGHDT and CDR2 YNNKEL (reference sequence). J gave up 6 bases and V 3 bases, and 7 bases lay outside the gene matches. CDR3 nucleotide sequence: TGTGCCAGCAGCCATGACGGACAGGGAAGTCAGCCCCAGCATTTT. Protein sequence: CASSHDGQGSQPQHF.

The chain employs TRBV7-9 and TRBJ1-6; D may be TRBD1 (6 bases). V lost 3 bases to trimming and J lost 6 bases, with 9 bases between them. Per the germline V gene, CDR1 is SEHNR and CDR2 is FQNEAQ (reference sequence). The CDR3 is 14 residues long. CDR3 residues: CASSLQGTNSPLHF. The CDR3 DNA is TGTGCCAGCAGCTTGCAGGGGACTAATTCACCCCTCCACTTT.

The chain couples TRBV7-3 to TRBJ2-2, with D tentatively TRBD2 (5 bases). V dropped 3 bases and J dropped 0 bases, with 11 bases sitting between them. The CDR3 has 16 residues. CDR1 is SGHTA and CDR2 is FQGTGA in the germline V gene. The CDR3 DNA reads TGTGCCAGCAGCTTCCAACTAGTCTCGAACACCGGGGAGCTGTTTTTT. This translates into CASSFQLVSNTGELFF. The whole variable domain, filled in from reference TRBV7-3 and TRBJ2-2, reads GAGVSQTPSNKVTEKGKYVELRCDPISGHTALYWYRQSLGQGPEFLIYFQGTGAADDSGLPNDRFFAVRPEGSVSTLKIQRTERGDSAVYLCASSFQLVSNTGELFFGEGSRLTVL.

The chain recombines TRBV6-2 or TRBV6-3 with TRBJ1-2, with 9 bases lining up with TRBD1. The V and J ends lost 5 bases and 7 bases, in that order; junction bases with no gene match: 11. The CDR3 runs to 15 residues. Germline CDR1 MNHEY, CDR2 SVGEGT. The CDR3 is CASSRTGDALIGYTF. In DNA, the CDR3 is TGTGCCAGCAGTCGGACAGGGGATGCCCTCATTGGCTACACCTTC.

This chain joins TRBV7-9 and TRBJ1-2; 9 bases fit TRBD1. V lost 5 bases and J lost 6; bases outside the gene matches: 7. The CDR3 spans 14 residues. Germline CDR1 SEHNR, CDR2 FQNEAQ (reference sequence). CDR3 sequence reads: CASSIIQGADGYTF. CDR3 bases: TGTGCCAGCAGCATAATACAGGGGGCGGATGGCTACACCTTC.

This sequence joins TRBV7-2 and TRBJ1-5; 8 bases are shared with TRBD1. J lost 2 bases, V lost 6 bases, and 9 bases had no gene match. The germline V gene has CDR1 SGHTA and CDR2 FQGNSA. The CDR3 is made up of 16 amino acids. The DNA for the CDR3 is TGTGCCAGCAGACCCACGACAGGGGCGGGCAATCAGCCCCAGCATTTT. It specifies CASRPTTGAGNQPQHF.

The V gene is TRBV9, the J gene TRBJ1-5; TRBD1 matches 7 bases. V gave up 0 bases and J gave up 6 bases; unmatched junction bases: 6. CDR3 length: 15 amino acids. The V gene's germline CDR1 is SGDLS and CDR2 YYNGEE. The CDR3 DNA is TGTGCCAGCAGCGTAGACCAGGGGGTGGCTCAGCCCCAGCATTTT. Amino acid sequence: CASSVDQGVAQPQHF.

The chain is built from TRBV7-2 and TRBJ1-2; 7 bases agree with TRBD1. The CDR3 has 15 residues. Germline V gene data show CDR1 as SGHTA and CDR2 as FQGNSA. Trimming at V came to 2 bases and at J to 6 bases, leaving 9 bases not matched to a gene. The CDR3: CASSLTGASGHGYTF. The CDR3 bases are TGTGCCAGCAGCTTAACAGGGGCGAGCGGTCATGGCTACACCTTC.

The sample holds a few counts of this clone. This chain joins TRBV6-1 and TRBJ2-2, with 11 bases aligning to TRBD2. Germline trimming cut 4 bases from V and 3 bases from J; bases unmatched to any gene: 4. The CDR3 is 16 amino acids. Germline V gene lookup returns CDR1 MNHNS and CDR2 SASEGT. As DNA, the CDR3 is TGTGCCAGCAGTGCTGCTAGCGGGGGGTACACCGGGGAGCTGTTTTTT. Translating gives CASSAASGGYTGELFF.

The chain has TRBV4-3 and TRBJ1-2; 9 bases agree with TRBD1. CDR3 length equals 14 residues. Per germline, CDR1 LGHNA and CDR2 YSLEER. The V segment lost 4 bases and the J segment 4 bases; nucleotides outside the gene matches: 4. For the CDR3, the DNA is TGCGCCAGCAGCCCAGGACAGGGGCCCTATGGCTACACCTTC. Its translation is CASSPGQGPYGYTF.

This chain uses TRBV12-3 or TRBV12-4 with TRBJ1-2; D remains unclear. This CDR3 region has 13 residues. V was clipped by 1 base and J by 4 bases, with 7 bases between them. The CDR3 bases are TGTGCCAGCAGTTTAGATCAGGCCTATGGCTACACCTTC. It specifies CASSLDQAYGYTF.

The chain is built from TRBV19 and TRBJ1-3; D is possibly TRBD1 (6 bases). The CDR3 is made up of 15 amino acids. Germline loops: CDR1 LNHDA, CDR2 SQIVND (reference sequence). Trimming removed 3 bases at V and 0 bases at J, with 9 bases between. The CDR3 coding sequence is TGTGCCAGTAGTATCGACAGGAGCTCTGGAAACACCATATATTTT. The encoded protein is CASSIDRSSGNTIYF.

This clone has just one count. The rearrangement uses TRBV6-5 and TRBJ1-2; D perhaps matches TRBD1 (6 bases). V was cut by 8 bases and J by 5 bases, with 15 bases left in between. Germline CDR1 reads MNHEY; CDR2 reads SVGAGI. This CDR3 contains 13 residues. The CDR3: CASGAGAKYGYTF. The CDR3 DNA reads TGTGCCAGCGGAGCAGGGGCGAAGTATGGCTACACCTTC.

The chain is built from TRBV7-3 and TRBJ2-1, with 9 bases identical to TRBD2. The ends lost 2 bases at V and 8 bases at J; junction bases unmatched: 16. The CDR3 is 18 amino acids. Germline CDR1 SGHTA, CDR2 FQGTGA. The CDR3 region has the DNA TGTGCCAGCAGCTTAGGGGTTAGCGGGGGATTCCCTGCCGATGAGCAGTTCTTC. Translation: CASSLGVSGGFPADEQFF. The full variable domain, rest sourced from reference TRBV7-3 and TRBJ2-1, is GAGVSQTPSNKVTEKGKYVELRCDPISGHTALYWYRQSLGQGPEFLIYFQGTGAADDSGLPNDRFFAVRPEGSVSTLKIQRTERGDSAVYLCASSLGVSGGFPADEQFFGPGTRLTVL.

The chain combines TRBV11-1 with TRBJ1-2; 9 nucleotides agree with TRBD1. This CDR3 contains 14 residues. CDR1 and CDR2 from the germline V gene are SGHAT and FQDESV (reference sequence). V gave up 4 bases and J gave up 4 bases; unmatched junction bases: 4. CDR3 sequence reads: CASSWGDRAYGYTF. The CDR3 nucleotides are TGTGCCAGCAGCTGGGGGGACAGGGCCTATGGCTACACCTTC.

The chain has TRBV7-2 and TRBJ1-4; 7 bases map to TRBD1. This CDR3 comprises 16 residues. In germline, CDR1 is SGHTA, CDR2 FQGNSA. J gave up 1 base and V 2 bases, and 4 bases lay outside the gene matches. The CDR3: CASSLRGRVTNEKLFF. Here the CDR3 DNA reads TGTGCCAGCAGCTTAAGGGGGCGAGTAACTAATGAAAAACTGTTTTTT.

With respect to this clone: This same CDR3 is encoded by further DNA sequences in the sample. The J gene is TRBJ1-3, the V gene TRBV20-1, with TRBD1 matching over 7 bases. The germline V gene has CDR1 DFQATT and CDR2 SNEGSKA (reference sequence). The length of the CDR3 is 11 residues. V gave up 6 bases and J gave up 7 bases; unmatched junction bases: 3. CDR3 nucleotide sequence: TGCAGTGCGACAGGGAAGAACACCATATATTTT. This encodes CSATGKNTIYF.

This rearrangement joins TRBV25-1 to TRBJ1-1; a possible D gene is TRBD1 (6 bases). The CDR3 sequence is 11 residues long. Per the germline V gene, CDR1 is MGHDK and CDR2 is SYGVNS. V lost 6 bases and J 8 bases, leaving 10 bases between the germline ends. The CDR3, as DNA: TGTGCCAGCAGCGTGACAGGAGAAGCTTTCTTT. Amino acid sequence: CASSVTGEAFF.

The table lists this clone with a few counts. V is TRBV6-5 and J is TRBJ1-5, with a weak D call TRBD1 (5 bases). Germline V gives CDR1 MNHEY, CDR2 SVGAGI. The CDR3 has 15 residues. V lost 4 bases, J lost 2 bases, and 12 bases lay in between. The CDR3 is CASSSQGLGNQPQHF. As DNA, the CDR3 is TGTGCCAGCAGTTCGCAGGGATTAGGCAATCAGCCCCAGCATTTT.

The rearrangement joins TRBV7-2 to TRBJ1-5, with TRBD1 matching 8 bases. Trimming removed 2 bases from V and 7 bases from J; junction bases left unmatched: 7. From germline, CDR1 is SGHTA and CDR2 FQGNSA. The CDR3 totals 15 residues. The CDR3 loop reads CASSLQTGERQPQHF. Written as DNA, the CDR3 is TGTGCCAGCAGCTTACAGACAGGGGAGAGGCAGCCCCAGCATTTT.

The rearrangement uses TRBV19 and TRBJ1-4; 7 positions agree with TRBD1. The J segment lost 0 bases and the V segment lost 4 bases, leaving 5 bases of the junction unmatched. The CDR3 runs 16 residues. In germline, CDR1 is LNHDA, CDR2 SQIVND (reference sequence). The CDR3 sequence: CASSNRGGATNEKLFF. CDR3 coding DNA: TGTGCCAGTAGTAACAGGGGCGGTGCAACTAATGAAAAACTGTTTTTT.

The chain has TRBV3-1 (or the pseudogene TRBV3-2) and TRBJ2-4; D is perhaps TRBD1 (5 bases). The ends were cut back, 0 bases at V and 2 bases at J, with 11 bases in the middle. This CDR3 has 16 residues. Germline V CDR1 and CDR2: LGHDT, YNNKEL (reference sequence). The CDR3 region is CASSQEMDTTKNIQYF. DNA for the CDR3: TGTGCCAGCAGCCAAGAGATGGACACAACCAAAAACATTCAGTACTTC.

The gene calls are TRBV11-3 and TRBJ2-2; the D gene is possibly TRBD1 (6 bases). Germline CDR1 and CDR2: SGHNT and YENEEA. The CDR3 has 15 amino acids. The ends were cut back, 1 base at V and 4 bases at J, with 10 bases in the middle. Here the CDR3 DNA reads TGTGCCAGCAGCTTAGGGGGGCCGGGCACCGGGGAGCTGTTTTTT. As protein: CASSLGGPGTGELFF.